Listed here are 19 T cell receptor beta chains from one sample, sequenced in a study of identifying expanded T cells in peripheral blood. Clones were sequenced by immunoSEQ multiplex PCR, and TCRdb holds only the in-frame ones, with some missing. The sample contains 120,000 or so clones, around four fifths of which appear only once. Sequenced material: blood. The receptors derive from a person aged 18 to 70 in good health.

This clone has a single count. The rearrangement joins TRBV18 to TRBJ1-2, with a possible D match to TRBD1 (5 bases). The CDR3 runs 14 residues. Germline assignment: CDR1 KGHSH and CDR2 LQKENI. V gave up 3 bases and J gave up 3 bases, with 11 bases separating them. The CDR3 region is CASSPPGGYYGYTF. The CDR3 DNA sequence: TGTGCCAGCTCACCCCCCGGGGGATACTATGGCTACACCTTC. The full variable domain, in which reference TRBV18 and TRBJ1-2 provide the parts outside the CDR3, is NAGVMQNPRHLVRRRGQEARLRCSPMKGHSHVYWYRQLPEEGLKFMVYLQKENIIDESGMPKERFSAEFPKEGPSILRIQQVVRGDSAAYFCASSPPGGYYGYTFGSGTRLTVV.

The chain has TRBV6-6 and TRBJ1-4; TRBD1 aligns across 7 bases. CDR1 is MNHNY, CDR2 SVGAGI, per germline (reference sequence). V trimming: 5 bases; J trimming: 8 bases; junction bases outside the gene matches: 11. CDR3 length equals 15 residues. This chain's CDR3 is CASSLIQGVGEKLFF. The CDR3 coding sequence is TGTGCCAGCAGTCTAATCCAGGGGGTTGGCGAAAAACTGTTTTTT.

This chain uses TRBV4-2 with TRBJ2-2, with D possibly matching TRBD1 (6 bases). Germline-derived CDR1 and CDR2 are LGHNA and YNFKEQ. Trimming took 3 bases from V and 1 from J, leaving 15 bases between them. There are 17 residues in the CDR3. CDR3: CASSHHGRTENTGELFF. In DNA form, the CDR3 reads TGTGCCAGCAGCCACCATGGAAGGACAGAGAACACCGGGGAGCTGTTTTTT.

The chain is built from TRBV7-2 and TRBJ2-7; D remains unclear. Germline V gene data show CDR1 as SGHTA and CDR2 as FQGNSA. The V and J ends lost 4 bases and 3 bases respectively, with 16 bases between them. The CDR3 totals 15 residues. CDR3 sequence (DNA): TGTGCCAGCAGCTCCGAAGGCTGGAGTTTCTACGAGCAGTACTTC. Its protein product is CASSSEGWSFYEQYF.

This clone was observed a single time. This chain joins TRBV18 and TRBJ2-2, with D perhaps TRBD1 (5 bases). The CDR3 is 14 residues long. Germline V gene sequence: CDR1 KGHSH, CDR2 LQKENI. V was clipped by 0 bases and J by 8 bases, with 10 bases between them. The CDR3 spells CASSPPSGNGELFF. CDR3 DNA sequence: TGTGCCAGCTCACCACCTTCAGGGAATGGGGAGCTGTTTTTT. Full variable domain (remainder filled in from reference TRBV18 and TRBJ2-2): NAGVMQNPRHLVRRRGQEARLRCSPMKGHSHVYWYRQLPEEGLKFMVYLQKENIIDESGMPKERFSAEFPKEGPSILRIQQVVRGDSAAYFCASSPPSGNGELFFGEGSRLTVL.

This rearrangement joins TRBV7-9 to TRBJ1-3; D ambiguous. Germline V CDR1 and CDR2: SEHNR, FQNEAQ (reference sequence). V was pared by 0 bases and J by 7 bases, with 13 bases between. The CDR3 length is 15 residues. CDR3 DNA sequence: TGTGCCAGCAGCTTAGCGACCTGGGCAAGGAACACCATATATTTT. It yields the protein CASSLATWARNTIYF.

This clone was observed once. The V call is TRBV15, the J call TRBJ2-1, with D possibly TRBD2 on 6 matching bases. The CDR3 totals 15 residues. The germline V gene has CDR1 LNHNV and CDR2 YYDKDF (reference sequence). The V end was cut by 6 bases, the J end by 5 bases, with 17 bases between. CDR3: CATSWGDGNDNEQFF. CDR3 DNA: TGTGCCACCAGTTGGGGGGACGGCAATGACAATGAGCAGTTCTTC.

The V and J genes are TRBV7-2 and TRBJ1-5, with D tentatively TRBD1 (5 bases). Germline CDR1 reads SGHTA; CDR2 reads FQGNSA. V lost 5 bases, J lost 1 base, and 12 bases lay in between. The CDR3 is made up of 15 amino acids. CDR3 sequence: CASSARGASNQPQHF. CDR3 DNA sequence: TGTGCCAGCAGCGCTAGGGGCGCGAGCAATCAGCCCCAGCATTTT.

Here the CDR3 reads CASSSVGGRGPYGYTF. In nucleotides, the CDR3 is TGTGCCAGCAGCTCAGTAGGAGGGAGGGGACCCTATGGCTACACCTTC. This chain connects TRBV7-9 to TRBJ1-2, with D tentatively TRBD1 (5 bases). CDR3 length: 16 amino acids. Germline V CDR1 and CDR2: SEHNR, FQNEAQ (reference sequence). The V gene lost 4 bases and the J gene lost 4 bases, with 19 bases spanning the gap.

The chain carries TRBV11-2 and TRBJ2-3; 14 nucleotides line up with TRBD2. Losses at the gene ends were 4 bases for V and 6 bases for J; bases not matched to a gene: 6. The CDR3 is made up of 16 amino acids. CDR1 and CDR2 (germline): SGHAT, FQNNGV. The CDR3 nucleotides read TGTGCCAGCAGCTATAGAGGGACTAGCGGGGGTGATACGCAGTATTTT. Residues: CASSYRGTSGGDTQYF.

The chain carries TRBV2 and TRBJ1-6; D unclear. V lost 1 base, J lost 4 bases, and 8 bases lay in between. The CDR3 sequence is 15 residues long. Germline loops: CDR1 SNHLY, CDR2 FYNNEI. The CDR3 reads CASSEDSSYNSPLHF. In DNA, the CDR3 is TGTGCCAGCAGTGAAGATTCCTCATATAATTCACCCCTCCACTTT. The whole variable domain, filled in from reference TRBV2 and TRBJ1-6, reads EPEVTQTPSHQVTQMGQEVILRCVPISNHLYFYWYRQILGQKVEFLVSFYNNEISEKSEIFDDQFSVERPDGSNFTLKIRSTKLEDSAMYFCASSEDSSYNSPLHFGNGTRLTVT.

This rearrangement joins TRBV12-5 to TRBJ1-1, with D unclear. This CDR3 is 16 amino acids long. Germline V gives CDR1 LGHNT, CDR2 FRNRAP. Trimming cost V 5 bases and J 0 bases, with 16 bases left between them. The CDR3 nucleotides are TGTGCTAGTGGTCCGGATGTATGGGCTCTGAACACTGAAGCTTTCTTT. Its protein product is CASGPDVWALNTEAFF.

V and J are TRBV7-9 and TRBJ2-5; perhaps TRBD2 as D (6 bases). V was pared by 7 bases and J by 5 bases, with 20 bases between. Germline-derived CDR1 and CDR2 are SEHNR and FQNEAQ (reference sequence). CDR3 length equals 15 residues. The DNA of the CDR3 is TGTGCCAGCACCCCTGCTTGGGGGGAGGTGGAGACCCAGTACTTC. Translation gives CASTPAWGEVETQYF.

The rearrangement links TRBV7-8 to TRBJ2-5, with TRBD1 matching 8 bases. V lost 5 bases, J lost 2 bases, and 10 bases stayed unmatched. The CDR3 loop spans 16 amino acids. Germline CDR1 is SGHVS and CDR2 is FQNEAQ. The DNA for the CDR3 is TGTGCCAGCAGCCCCCACCGGGACAGGTCACAAGAGACCCAGTACTTC. This codes for CASSPHRDRSQETQYF.

V gene TRBV5-1 combines with J gene TRBJ2-5, with D unresolved. The CDR3 totals 16 residues. Germline CDR1 reads SGHRS; CDR2 reads YFSETQ. Between the trimmed V and J ends, which lost 0 bases and 5 bases, there was a span of 17 bases. The CDR3 sequence is CASSLGINPGGETQYF. The CDR3 bases are TGCGCCAGCAGCTTGGGTATAAATCCTGGTGGGGAGACCCAGTACTTC.

This chain joins TRBV6-5 and TRBJ2-7; TRBD2 is a possible D gene (5 bases). Germline CDR1 MNHEY, CDR2 SVGAGI. V lost 6 bases and J 4 bases, leaving 13 bases between the germline ends. This CDR3 spans 13 amino acids. In nucleotides, the CDR3 is TGTGCCAGCAGAACGGGGAGAACTTACGAGCAGTACTTC. It is translated as CASRTGRTYEQYF.

As to this clone: A much larger clone sits a single nucleotide away, making a read error possible. The gene calls are TRBV5-8 and TRBJ1-2; no clear D gene. V was cut by 0 bases and J by 1 base, with 4 bases left in between. The CDR3 has 13 amino acids. Germline CDR1 SGHTS, CDR2 YDEGEE. For the CDR3, the DNA is TGTGCCAGCAGCTTGGGGGTTAACTATGGCTACACCTTC. It translates to CASSLGVNYGYTF. The variable domain in full, completed from reference TRBV5-8 and TRBJ1-2, reads EAGVTQSPTHLIKTRGQQATLRCSPISGHTSVYWYQQALGLGLQFLLWYDEGEERNRGNFPPRFSGRQFPNYSSELNVNALELEDSALYLCASSLGVNYGYTFGSGTRLTVV.

The V and J genes are TRBV13 and TRBJ2-7; 13 nucleotides align to TRBD2. Germline CDR1 is PRHDT and CDR2 is FYEKMQ (reference sequence). The CDR3 spans 17 residues. The V and J ends lost 6 bases and 0 bases, in that order; junction bases with no gene match: 8. CDR3 sequence: CASSLTSGGFPSYEQYF. The CDR3 DNA sequence: TGTGCCAGCAGTTTGACTAGCGGGGGGTTTCCCTCCTACGAGCAGTACTTC.

The chain carries TRBV5-1 and TRBJ1-1; D uncertain. Germline V gene lookup returns CDR1 SGHRS and CDR2 YFSETQ. CDR3 length: 15 residues. Trimming cost V 4 bases and J 9 bases, with 22 bases left between them. CDR3 nucleotides: TGCGCCAGCAGCCCGGGCGGTCTAGGGTATAGTCAAGCTTTCTTT. It encodes CASSPGGLGYSQAFF.